This T cell receptor beta chain was recovered during a study of cytomegalovirus exposure and HLA in healthy donors. The CDR3 extends over 14 amino acids. CDR1 is MNHNY and CDR2 is SVGAGI in the germline V gene (reference sequence). V shed 5 bases and J shed 4 bases, with 12 bases lying between them. Assay: immunoSEQ multiplex PCR; the TCRdb copy retains only in-frame clones and omits some. The repertoire includes 150,000 to 160,000 clones, around 83% of them detected once, and roughly 1.9% sits in the top ten. The sample was PBMCs. This receptor was taken from a human donor in good health. This rearrangement joins TRBV6-6 to TRBJ1-5, with a possible D match to TRBD1 (5 bases). CDR3 sequence reads: CASSARAGNQPQHF. The CDR3 DNA reads as TGTGCCAGCAGTGCCAGGGCGGGGAATCAGCCCCAGCATTTT.